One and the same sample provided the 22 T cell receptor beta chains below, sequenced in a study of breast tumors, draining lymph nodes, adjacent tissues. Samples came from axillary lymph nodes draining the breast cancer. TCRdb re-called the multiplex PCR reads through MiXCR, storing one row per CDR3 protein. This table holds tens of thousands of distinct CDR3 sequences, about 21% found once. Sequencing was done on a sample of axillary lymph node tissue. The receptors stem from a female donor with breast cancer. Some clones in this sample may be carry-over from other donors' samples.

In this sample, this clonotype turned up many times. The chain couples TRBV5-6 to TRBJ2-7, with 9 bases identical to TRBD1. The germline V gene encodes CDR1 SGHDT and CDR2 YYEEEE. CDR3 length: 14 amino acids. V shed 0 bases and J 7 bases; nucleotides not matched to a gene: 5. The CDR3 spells CASSLGDRAGEQYF. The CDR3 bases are TGTGCCAGCAGCTTGGGGGACAGGGCGGGAGAGCAGTACTTC.

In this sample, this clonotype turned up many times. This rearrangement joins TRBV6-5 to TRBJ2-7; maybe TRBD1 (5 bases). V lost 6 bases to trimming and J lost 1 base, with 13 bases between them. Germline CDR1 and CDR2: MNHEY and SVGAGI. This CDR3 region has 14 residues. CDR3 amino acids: CASRRQTGSYEQYF. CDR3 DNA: TGTGCCAGCAGGAGACAGACTGGTTCCTACGAGCAGTACTTC.

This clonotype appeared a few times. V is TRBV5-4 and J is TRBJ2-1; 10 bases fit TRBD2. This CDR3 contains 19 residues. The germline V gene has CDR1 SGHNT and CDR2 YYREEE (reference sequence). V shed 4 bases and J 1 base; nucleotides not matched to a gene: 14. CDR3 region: CASSQEGSSGRVSYNEQFF. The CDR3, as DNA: TGTGCCAGCAGCCAAGAAGGCAGCAGCGGGAGGGTGTCCTACAATGAGCAGTTCTTC.

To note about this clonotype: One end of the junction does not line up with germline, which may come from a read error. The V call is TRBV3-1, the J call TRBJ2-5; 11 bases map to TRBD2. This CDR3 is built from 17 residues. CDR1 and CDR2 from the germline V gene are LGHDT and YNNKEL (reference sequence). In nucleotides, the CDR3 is TGTGCCAGCAGCCAAGTGGTGGGACTAGCGGACCCGGGGACCCAGTGCTTC. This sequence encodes CASSQVVGLADPGTQCF.

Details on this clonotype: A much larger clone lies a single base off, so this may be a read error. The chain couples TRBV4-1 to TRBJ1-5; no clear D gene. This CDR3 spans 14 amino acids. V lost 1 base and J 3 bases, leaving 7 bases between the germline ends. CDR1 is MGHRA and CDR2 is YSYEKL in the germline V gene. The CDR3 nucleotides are TGCGCCAGCAGCCAAGGACTCCCCAATCAGCCCCAGCATTTT. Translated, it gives CASSQGLPNQPQHF.

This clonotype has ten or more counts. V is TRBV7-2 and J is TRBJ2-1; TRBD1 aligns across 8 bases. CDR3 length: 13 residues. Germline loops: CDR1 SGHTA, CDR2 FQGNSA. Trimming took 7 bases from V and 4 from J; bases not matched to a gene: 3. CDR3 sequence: CASTQGAYNEQFF. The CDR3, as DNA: TGTGCCAGCACCCAGGGGGCTTACAATGAGCAGTTCTTC.

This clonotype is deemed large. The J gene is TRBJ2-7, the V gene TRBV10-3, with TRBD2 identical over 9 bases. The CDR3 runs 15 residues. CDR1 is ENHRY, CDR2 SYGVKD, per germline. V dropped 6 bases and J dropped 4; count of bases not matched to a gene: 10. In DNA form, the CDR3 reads TGTGCCATCAGCGGGGGCGGGAGGGCCCAATACGAGCAGTACTTC. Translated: CAISGGGRAQYEQYF.

This CDR3 is CASSFTGGNYGYTF. Written as DNA, the CDR3 is TGTGCCAGCAGTTTTACAGGGGGGAACTATGGCTACACCTTC. This sequence joins TRBV28 and TRBJ1-2; 8 positions agree with TRBD1. Germline values: CDR1 MDHEN, CDR2 SYDVKM. CDR3 length: 14 residues. J lost 2 bases, V lost 3 bases, and 2 bases had no gene match.

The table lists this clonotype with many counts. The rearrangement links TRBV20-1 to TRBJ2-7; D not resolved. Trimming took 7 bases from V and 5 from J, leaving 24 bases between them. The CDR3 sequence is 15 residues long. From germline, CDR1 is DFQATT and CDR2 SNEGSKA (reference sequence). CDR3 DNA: TGCAGTGTTTCGGCGCGGTTGAATAGCCTCAACGAGCAGTACTTC. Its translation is CSVSARLNSLNEQYF.

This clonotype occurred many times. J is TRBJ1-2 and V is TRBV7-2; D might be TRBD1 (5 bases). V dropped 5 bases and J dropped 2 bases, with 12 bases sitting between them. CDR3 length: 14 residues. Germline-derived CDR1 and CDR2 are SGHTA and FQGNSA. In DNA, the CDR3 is TGTGCCAGCAGCCCCGTCAGACAGAACTATGGCTACACCTTC. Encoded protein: CASSPVRQNYGYTF. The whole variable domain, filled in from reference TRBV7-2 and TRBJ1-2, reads GAGVSQSPSNKVTEKGKDVELRCDPISGHTALYWYRQSLGQGLEFLIYFQGNSAPDKSGLPSDRFSAERTGGSVSTLTIQRTQQEDSAVYLCASSPVRQNYGYTFGSGTRLTVV.

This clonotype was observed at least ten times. The CDR3 DNA is TGTGCCAGCAGCGTTCTAGCGGGAGGGATGTCGAATGAGCAGTTCTTC. The encoded protein is CASSVLAGGMSNEQFF. V is TRBV7-2 and J is TRBJ2-1; TRBD2 agrees at 12 bases. Trimming at V came to 5 bases and at J to 7 bases, leaving 9 bases not matched to a gene. Germline-derived CDR1 and CDR2 are SGHTA and FQGNSA. The CDR3 length is 16 residues.

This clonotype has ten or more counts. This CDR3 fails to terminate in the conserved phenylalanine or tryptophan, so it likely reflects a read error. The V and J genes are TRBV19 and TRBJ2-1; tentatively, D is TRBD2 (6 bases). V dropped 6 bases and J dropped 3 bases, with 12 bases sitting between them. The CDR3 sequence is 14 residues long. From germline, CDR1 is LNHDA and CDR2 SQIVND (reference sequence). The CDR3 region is CASSPRGVYNEQFL. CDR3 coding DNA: TGTGCCAGTAGCCCGCGCGGGGTCTACAATGAGCAGTTCCTC.

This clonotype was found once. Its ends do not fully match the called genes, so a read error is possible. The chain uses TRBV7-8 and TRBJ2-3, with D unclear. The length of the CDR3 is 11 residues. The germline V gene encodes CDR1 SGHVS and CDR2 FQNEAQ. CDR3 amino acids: CASSVADTRYF. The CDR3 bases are TGTGCCAGCAGCGTCGCAGATACGCGGTATTTT. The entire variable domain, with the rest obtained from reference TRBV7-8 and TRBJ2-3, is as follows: GAGVSQSPRYKVAKRGQDVALRCDPISGHVSLFWYQQALGQGPEFLTYFQNEAQLDKSGLPSDRFFAERPEGSVSTLKIQRTQQEDSAVYLCASSVADTRYFGPGTRLTVL.

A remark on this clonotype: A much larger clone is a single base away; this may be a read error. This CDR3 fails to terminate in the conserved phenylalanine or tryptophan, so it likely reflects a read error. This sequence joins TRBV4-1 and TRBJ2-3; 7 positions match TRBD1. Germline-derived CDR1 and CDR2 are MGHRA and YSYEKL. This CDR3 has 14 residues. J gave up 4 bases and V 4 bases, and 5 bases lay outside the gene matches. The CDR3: CASSPRTGSDTQYL. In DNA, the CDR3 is TGCGCCAGCAGCCCTAGGACAGGATCAGATACGCAGTATCTT.

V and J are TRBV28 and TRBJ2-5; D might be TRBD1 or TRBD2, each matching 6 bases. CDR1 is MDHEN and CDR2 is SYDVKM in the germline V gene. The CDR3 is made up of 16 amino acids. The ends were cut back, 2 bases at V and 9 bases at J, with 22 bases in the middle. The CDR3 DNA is TGTGCCAGCAGTTTACTCGGGGGCGACTTTAATGGGGCCCAGTACTTC. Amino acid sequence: CASSLLGGDFNGAQYF.

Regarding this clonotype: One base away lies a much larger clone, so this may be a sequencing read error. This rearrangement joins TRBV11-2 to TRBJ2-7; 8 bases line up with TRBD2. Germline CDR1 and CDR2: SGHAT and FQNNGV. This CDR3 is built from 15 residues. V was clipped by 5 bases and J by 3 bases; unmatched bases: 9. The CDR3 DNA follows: TGTGCCAGCAGCCCACGGGAGGGCCTCAACTACGAGCAGTACTTC. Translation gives CASSPREGLNYEQYF.

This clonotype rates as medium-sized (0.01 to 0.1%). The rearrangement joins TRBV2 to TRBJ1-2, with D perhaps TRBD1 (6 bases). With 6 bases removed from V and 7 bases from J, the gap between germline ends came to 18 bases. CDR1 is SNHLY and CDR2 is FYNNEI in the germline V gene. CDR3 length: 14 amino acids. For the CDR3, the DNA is TGTGCCAGCAGGGACAGTCCCGGAGGGGGTGGCTACACCTTC. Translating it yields CASRDSPGGGGYTF. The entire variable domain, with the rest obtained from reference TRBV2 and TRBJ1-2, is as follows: EPEVTQTPSHQVTQMGQEVILRCVPISNHLYFYWYRQILGQKVEFLVSFYNNEISEKSEIFDDQFSVERPDGSNFTLKIRSTKLEDSAMYFCASRDSPGGGGYTFGSGTRLTVV.

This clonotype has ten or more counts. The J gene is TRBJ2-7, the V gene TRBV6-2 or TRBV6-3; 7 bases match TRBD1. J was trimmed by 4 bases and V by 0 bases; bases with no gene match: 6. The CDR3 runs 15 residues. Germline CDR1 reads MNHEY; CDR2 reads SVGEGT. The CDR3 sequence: CASSYSYRGQYEQYF. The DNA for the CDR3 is TGTGCCAGCAGTTACTCGTACAGGGGTCAATACGAGCAGTACTTC.

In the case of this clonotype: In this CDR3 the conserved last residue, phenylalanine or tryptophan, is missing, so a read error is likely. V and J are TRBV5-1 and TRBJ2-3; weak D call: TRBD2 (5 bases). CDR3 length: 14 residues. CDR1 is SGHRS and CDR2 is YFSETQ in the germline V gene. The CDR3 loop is CASSPGMGTDTQYL. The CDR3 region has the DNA TGCGCCAGCAGCCCGGGGATGGGCACTGATACGCAGTATCTT.

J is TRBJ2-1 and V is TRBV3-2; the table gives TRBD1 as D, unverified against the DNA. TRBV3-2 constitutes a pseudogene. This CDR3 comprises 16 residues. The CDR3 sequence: CASSQELQGHGNEQFF. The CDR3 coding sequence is TGTGCCAGCAGCCAAGAACTCCAGGGGCATGGGAATGAGCAGTTCTTC.

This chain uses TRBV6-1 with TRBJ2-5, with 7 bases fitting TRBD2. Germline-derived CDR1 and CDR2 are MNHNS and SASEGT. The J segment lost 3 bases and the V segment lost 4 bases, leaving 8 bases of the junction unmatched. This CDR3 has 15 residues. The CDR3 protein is CASSANGLAEETQYF. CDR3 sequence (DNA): TGTGCCAGCAGTGCGAACGGGCTAGCGGAAGAGACCCAGTACTTC.

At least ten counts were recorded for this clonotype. The CDR3 loop is CASSYSLGGDSPLHF. CDR3 nucleotides: TGTGCCAGCAGTTACTCGCTAGGGGGCGATTCACCCCTCCACTTT. The chain links TRBV6-5 to TRBJ1-6; the match to TRBD1 covers 7 bases. The CDR3 totals 15 residues. V shed 0 bases and J 8 bases; nucleotides not matched to a gene: 4. Germline CDR1 reads MNHEY; CDR2 reads SVGAGI.